This T cell receptor beta chain was sequenced in a study of blood T cell repertoires in COVID-19. On the study more broadly: T cells, B-cell-depleted T cells, or PBMCs supplied cDNA or gDNA.

Original processing methods: Estimated nucleated cell counts came from reference gene primer amplification. TCRdb keeps only in-frame clones here, not all; method: immunoSEQ multiplex PCR. V and J calls and clone size are as listed in that table; D and trimming were resolved from the DNA. Counted here are about 95,000 clones, approximately 84% occurring once; the ten biggest clones make up more than 20%. Germline CDR1 SGHDT, CDR2 YYEEEE. V trimming: 4 bases; J trimming: 4 bases; junction bases outside the gene matches: 9. This CDR3 has 15 residues. Sequencing used peripheral blood. The chain recombines TRBV5-6 with TRBJ2-5; TRBD1 aligns across 8 bases. The source of this sequence is a man at least 80 years old with active or convalescent COVID-19. For the CDR3, the DNA is TGTGCCAGCAGCCGTAAGACAGGGGCGGGAGAGACCCAGTACTTC. Residues: CASSRKTGAGETQYF.